The clone carrying this T cell receptor (beta chain) was detected only a few times. This specimen belongs to a study of T cell repertoires in cytomegalovirus infection. Trimming left V 4 bases short and J 4 bases short, with 8 bases between. Germline CDR1 and CDR2: SGHTA and FQGNSA. CDR3 length: 13 amino acids. TCRdb re-called the reads with MiXCR, one entry per CDR3 protein. This sample yields about 180,000 distinct CDR3 sequences, of which approximately 18% are seen a single time; under 30% belongs to the top ten. The V gene is TRBV7-2, the J gene TRBJ2-1; D may be TRBD2 (6 bases). The sequenced sample consisted of CD8+ T cells from PBMCs. The clonotype originates from a human donor in good health (CMV status not recorded). Some clones in this sample may be carry-over from other donors' samples. CDR3 loop: CASSYGTYNEQFF. The CDR3 nucleotides are TGTGCCAGCAGCTATGGGACTTACAATGAGCAGTTCTTC.